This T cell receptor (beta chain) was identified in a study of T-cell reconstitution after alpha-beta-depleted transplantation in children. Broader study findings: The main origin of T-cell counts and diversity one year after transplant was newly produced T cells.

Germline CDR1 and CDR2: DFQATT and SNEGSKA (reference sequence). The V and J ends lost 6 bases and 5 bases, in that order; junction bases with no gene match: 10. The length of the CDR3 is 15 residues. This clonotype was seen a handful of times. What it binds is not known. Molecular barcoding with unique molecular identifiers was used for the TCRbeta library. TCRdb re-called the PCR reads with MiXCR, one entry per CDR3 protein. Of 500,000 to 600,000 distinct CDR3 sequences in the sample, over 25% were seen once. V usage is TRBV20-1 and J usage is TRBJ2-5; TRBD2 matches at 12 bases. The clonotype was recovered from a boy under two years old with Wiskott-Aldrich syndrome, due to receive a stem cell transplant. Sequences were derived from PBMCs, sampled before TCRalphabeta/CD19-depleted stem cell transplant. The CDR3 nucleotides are TGCAGTGCCGAACCTCTAGCGGGAGGGTCGGAGACCCAGTACTTC. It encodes CSAEPLAGGSETQYF.